The T cell receptor beta chain under discussion was sequenced for a study of CD8 T cells in Susac syndrome. Random hexamers were used to reverse transcribe the RNA input (about 0.45 to 1 ug). TCRdb fed the immunoSEQ multiplex PCR reads into MiXCR, producing one record per CDR3 protein. The table has roughly 130,000 distinct CDR3 sequences, approximately 94% seen once. V lost 3 bases to trimming and J lost 4 bases, with 7 bases between them. Germline V lookup: CDR1 SGHTA, CDR2 FQGNSA. This CDR3 has 14 amino acids. V gene TRBV7-2 combines with J gene TRBJ1-6; D gene unclear. The sample comprised CD4+ T cells from PBMCs. This receptor was obtained from a human donor with multiple sclerosis. This CDR3 reads CASSLLAYNSPLHF. The DNA of the CDR3 is TGTGCCAGCAGCTTGCTGGCTTATAATTCACCCCTCCACTTT.